The present TCR beta chain was sequenced within a study of tumor and adjacent non-tumor tissue in lung cancer. This sample's RNA came from whole unsorted tissue. Distant lung tissue was collected more than 3 cm away from the tumor edge. Findings of the study overall: Significantly higher TCR diversity was found in tumor than normal lung. In normal lung, the top 100 clones were significantly more dominant than in tumor.

The length of the CDR3 is 18 residues. Germline V gives CDR1 MNHNY, CDR2 SVGAGI (reference sequence). Losses at the gene ends were 10 bases for V and 6 bases for J; bases not matched to a gene: 21. This clonotype was picked up one time. The antigen is not known. TCRbeta libraries were built with three rounds of nested PCR, modified from ARM-PCR. A single record per CDR3 protein comes from TCRdb applying MiXCR to the multiplex PCR reads. The repertoire has tens of thousands of distinct CDR3 sequences, 76% of them found once; the top ten carry 35% to 50%. The chain has TRBV6-6 and TRBJ2-2; TRBD2 agrees at 9 bases. The sample taken for sequencing was distant non-tumor lung tissue. This sequence originates from a man in his 60s with non-small cell lung cancer. The CDR3 sequence: CATTPLLAGVPRSGELFF. CDR3 DNA sequence: TGTGCCACCACCCCCCTATTAGCGGGAGTCCCGCGTTCCGGGGAGCTGTTTTTT.